The 25 T cell receptor beta chains below were found in one sample sequenced in a study of CD8+ T cells in alopecia areata. RNA was isolated and reverse transcribed to cDNA, the sequencing template. The method was immunoSEQ multiplex PCR; TCRdb's version includes in-frame clones alone and lacks a portion of them. The sample yields more than 100,000 clones, over 50% seen once. The sequenced sample was CD4+ T cells sorted from blood, obtained at week 0. The receptors originated from a human donor with alopecia areata.

The table lists this clone with a few counts. This rearrangement joins TRBV10-3 to TRBJ2-1, with TRBD2 matching 9 bases. In germline, CDR1 is ENHRY, CDR2 SYGVKD. The CDR3 covers 16 residues. V lost 4 bases to trimming and J lost 5 bases; unmatched junction nucleotides: 9. CDR3 region: CAISAFTSSGNNEQFF. CDR3 sequence (DNA): TGTGCCATCAGTGCTTTTACGTCTAGCGGGAACAATGAGCAGTTCTTC.

This CDR3 reads CASSERTGKAFF. The CDR3 DNA follows: TGTGCCAGCAGTGAACGGACAGGCAAAGCTTTCTTT. The V gene is TRBV2, the J gene TRBJ1-1; the match to TRBD1 covers 7 bases. J lost 9 bases, V lost 2 bases, and 3 bases had no gene match. The CDR3 has 12 amino acids. Germline-derived CDR1 and CDR2 are SNHLY and FYNNEI.

The chain recombines TRBV5-1 with TRBJ1-2; D is perhaps TRBD1 (5 bases). There are 12 residues in the CDR3. Looked up from germline, CDR1 is SGHRS and CDR2 is YFSETQ. V was clipped by 4 bases and J by 7 bases, with 11 bases between them. CDR3 sequence: CASSRGGAGYTF. In DNA form, the CDR3 reads TGCGCCAGCAGCAGGGGTGGGGCTGGCTACACCTTC.

V gene TRBV4-1 combines with J gene TRBJ1-1; no reliable D call. V lost 4 bases and J 1 base, leaving 10 bases between the germline ends. This CDR3 is 14 amino acids long. CDR1 and CDR2 from the germline V gene are MGHRA and YSYEKL. In DNA, the CDR3 is TGCGCCAGCAGCCCCTACGGAAAGAACACTGAAGCTTTCTTT. This translates into CASSPYGKNTEAFF.

Only one count was recorded for this clone. This sequence joins TRBV28 and TRBJ2-7, with 7 nucleotides matching TRBD2. Germline V CDR1 and CDR2: MDHEN, SYDVKM. The CDR3 is made up of 16 amino acids. V lost 1 base and J lost 0; bases outside the gene matches: 6. CDR3: CASSLFGSGISYEQYF. DNA of the CDR3: TGTGCCAGCAGTTTATTCGGAAGCGGGATCTCCTACGAGCAGTACTTC.

The chain carries TRBV27 and TRBJ1-1; D not resolved. The CDR3 extends over 14 amino acids. V gave up 0 bases and J gave up 1 base, with 6 bases separating them. CDR1 is MNHEY, CDR2 SMNVEV, per germline (reference sequence). The CDR3 spells CASSLSRQNTEAFF. The CDR3 coding sequence is TGTGCCAGCAGTTTATCGAGACAGAACACTGAAGCTTTCTTT.

This clone has just a few counts. The chain carries TRBV7-2 and TRBJ2-4, with D tentatively TRBD2 (5 bases). V was shortened by 1 base and J by 2 bases, with 6 bases between the two germline ends. CDR3 length: 14 amino acids. CDR1 and CDR2 from the germline V gene are SGHTA and FQGNSA. The CDR3 loop reads CASSLGGTKNIQYF. CDR3 nucleotide sequence: TGTGCCAGCAGCTTAGGAGGGACCAAAAACATTCAGTACTTC.

The rearrangement links TRBV14 to TRBJ2-7, with 9 bases identical to TRBD1. The CDR3 totals 17 residues. Germline CDR1 and CDR2: SGHDN and FVKESK. The junction had 12 bases not matched to a gene; V was cut back by 0 bases and J by 6 bases. The CDR3 bases are TGTGCCAGCAGCCAAGATCTATATACGGACAGGGGATTCGAGCAGTACTTC. The encoded protein is CASSQDLYTDRGFEQYF.

The rearrangement joins TRBV6-5 to TRBJ2-2, with 8 bases that match TRBD1. Germline lookup yields CDR1 MNHEY and CDR2 SVGAGI. This CDR3 spans 16 amino acids. Germline trimming cut 0 bases from V and 2 bases from J; bases unmatched to any gene: 2. CDR3 coding DNA: TGTGCCAGCAGTTACTCGCAGGGGGCCAACACCGGGGAGCTGTTTTTT. Its protein is CASSYSQGANTGELFF.

V gene TRBV6-5 combines with J gene TRBJ1-2, with D possibly matching TRBD1 (6 bases). V was trimmed by 5 bases and J by 3 bases, leaving 13 bases between them. Germline CDR1 and CDR2: MNHEY and SVGAGI. The CDR3 is made up of 14 amino acids. The CDR3 sequence is CASSTQGVHYGYTF. The CDR3 region has the DNA TGTGCCAGCAGTACACAGGGTGTTCACTATGGCTACACCTTC.

V usage is TRBV27 and J usage is TRBJ2-6; 9 nucleotides agree with TRBD1. V dropped 2 bases and J dropped 0; count of bases not matched to a gene: 14. This CDR3 comprises 21 residues. Germline V gives CDR1 MNHEY, CDR2 SMNVEV (reference sequence). The CDR3 region has the DNA TGTGCCAGCAGTTTAATCTTGGCGGGACAGGGTTCCTTCTCTGGGGCCAACGTCCTGACTTTC. Protein: CASSLILAGQGSFSGANVLTF.

The chain is built from TRBV6-1 and TRBJ1-1; D gene ambiguous. V was cut by 2 bases and J by 10 bases, with 14 bases left in between. This CDR3 is 13 amino acids long. Germline-derived CDR1 and CDR2 are MNHNS and SASEGT. The CDR3 region is CASSEPERIGAFF. In nucleotides, the CDR3 is TGTGCCAGCAGTGAACCGGAGCGGATTGGAGCTTTCTTT.

The J gene is TRBJ1-2, the V gene TRBV28; D is ambiguous. V lost 4 bases and J lost 8, with 8 bases in between. There are 11 residues in the CDR3. CDR1 and CDR2 (germline): MDHEN, SYDVKM. CDR3: CASSSDLGYTF. In DNA, the CDR3 is TGTGCCAGCAGTTCTGACCTGGGCTACACCTTC.

This clone was seen more than once but under ten times. V gene TRBV5-6 combines with J gene TRBJ2-7; 8 bases align to TRBD1. Germline V gene lookup returns CDR1 SGHDT and CDR2 YYEEEE. Trimming cost V 2 bases and J 4 bases; bases outside gene matches: 5. This CDR3 is 14 amino acids long. This CDR3 reads CASSFGQGLYEQYF. DNA of the CDR3: TGTGCCAGCAGCTTCGGACAGGGATTATACGAGCAGTACTTC. Using reference TRBV5-6 and TRBJ2-7 for the parts outside the CDR3, the full variable domain is DAGVTQSPTHLIKTRGQQVTLRCSPKSGHDTVSWYQQALGQGPQFIFQYYEEEERQRGNFPDRFSGHQFPNYSSELNVNALLLGDSALYLCASSFGQGLYEQYFGPGTRLTVT.

The chain uses TRBV15 and TRBJ2-7; 7 positions agree with TRBD1. CDR3 length: 14 amino acids. CDR1 is LNHNV and CDR2 is YYDKDF in the germline V gene (reference sequence). J was trimmed by 2 bases and V by 2 bases; bases with no gene match: 3. CDR3 nucleotides: TGTGCCACCAGCAGATACAGGGGAACCTACGAGCAGTACTTC. Its translation: CATSRYRGTYEQYF.

The chain recombines TRBV30 with TRBJ2-7; D not resolved. Trimming left V 2 bases short and J 6 bases short, with 11 bases between. Germline CDR1 and CDR2: GTSNPN and SVGIG (reference sequence). This CDR3 spans 12 amino acids. Written as DNA, the CDR3 is TGTGCCTGGAGTCCCCAAAGAGGCGAGCAGTACTTC. Translated: CAWSPQRGEQYF.

The chain carries TRBV19 and TRBJ1-5; no clear D. V dropped 7 bases and J dropped 1 base, with 17 bases sitting between them. Germline assignment: CDR1 LNHDA and CDR2 SQIVND (reference sequence). The CDR3 has 16 amino acids. The DNA of the CDR3 is TGTGCCAGTAAGGAGCGGTCCCCCGCCAGCAATCAGCCCCAGCATTTT. Its protein is CASKERSPASNQPQHF.

V gene TRBV6-5 combines with J gene TRBJ1-2, with D uncertain. CDR1 and CDR2 (germline): MNHEY, SVGAGI. CDR3 length: 13 residues. Trimming stripped 6 bases from V and 2 bases from J, with 10 bases between. Written as DNA, the CDR3 is TGTGCCAGCAGCCGAGACCGCAACTATGGCTACACCTTC. Amino acid sequence: CASSRDRNYGYTF.

This clone was seen more than once but under ten times. The rearrangement links TRBV5-6 to TRBJ1-5; no reliable D call. The germline V gene encodes CDR1 SGHDT and CDR2 YYEEEE. The ends were cut back, 2 bases at V and 1 base at J, with 10 bases in the middle. The CDR3 sequence is 15 residues long. In DNA, the CDR3 is TGTGCCAGCAGCTTTGGGGTATTGAGCAATCAGCCCCAGCATTTT. Its translation is CASSFGVLSNQPQHF.

This clone appeared a few times. The chain is built from TRBV7-2 and TRBJ2-5, with D tentatively TRBD1 (7 bases). Germline V gene sequence: CDR1 SGHTA, CDR2 FQGNSA. The CDR3 runs 15 residues. Trimming removed 5 bases from V and 1 base from J, with 14 bases in between. The CDR3 loop is CASSRDRDSQETQYF. The CDR3 nucleotides are TGTGCCAGCAGCCGCGACAGGGACTCCCAAGAGACCCAGTACTTC.

A note on this clone: This same CDR3 is encoded by further DNA sequences in the sample. This chain connects TRBV7-9 to TRBJ1-5, with a tentative D call TRBD1 (5 bases). Trimming pared 6 bases from V and 0 bases from J, leaving 9 bases between. CDR3 size: 14 residues. Germline CDR1 SEHNR, CDR2 FQNEAQ (reference sequence). CDR3 region: CASSGGVSNQPQHF. DNA of the CDR3: TGTGCCAGCAGTGGAGGGGTTAGCAATCAGCCCCAGCATTTT.

CDR3 residues: CASSSDRQWASAFF. As DNA, the CDR3 is TGTGCCAGCAGCAGCGACAGGCAGTGGGCTTCGGCTTTCTTT. The genes are TRBV6-5 and TRBJ1-1, with D perhaps matching TRBD1 (6 bases). The CDR3 is made up of 14 amino acids. Trimming left V 6 bases short and J 11 bases short, with 22 bases between. From germline, CDR1 is MNHEY and CDR2 SVGAGI.

A few counts support this clone. The chain uses TRBV19 and TRBJ2-2; the match to TRBD1 covers 7 bases. CDR1 and CDR2 (germline): LNHDA, SQIVND (reference sequence). The CDR3 runs to 15 residues. The V and J ends lost 7 bases and 3 bases, in that order; junction bases with no gene match: 8. The CDR3 protein is CASTSDRVDTGELFF. DNA of the CDR3: TGTGCCAGTACCTCTGACAGGGTGGACACCGGGGAGCTGTTTTTT.

V gene TRBV9 combines with J gene TRBJ2-5; D might be TRBD1 (5 bases). From germline, CDR1 is SGDLS and CDR2 YYNGEE. This CDR3 spans 16 amino acids. V dropped 0 bases and J dropped 1 base, with 13 bases sitting between them. CDR3 sequence: CASSVGGQGFQETQYF. CDR3 DNA sequence: TGTGCCAGCAGCGTAGGTGGCCAGGGCTTCCAAGAGACCCAGTACTTC.

The V and J genes are TRBV4-2 and TRBJ1-6, with D unresolved. Per the germline V gene, CDR1 is LGHNA and CDR2 is YNFKEQ. V lost 1 base and J lost 0, with 7 bases in between. This CDR3 has 16 residues. The CDR3 bases are TGTGCCAGCAGCCAAGGGGTTGGCTCCTATAATTCACCCCTCCACTTT. It specifies CASSQGVGSYNSPLHF.